Shown below are 20 T cell receptor beta chains from a single sample sequenced in a study of blood T cell repertoires in COVID-19. Repertoires were generated with immunoSEQ multiplex PCR, while TCRdb's copy carries only in-frame clones and drops some. The repertoire consists of around 100,000 clones, with about 89% occurring once and the leading ten covering 4.5% to 5.5%. Sequencing used peripheral blood. The receptors here all came from a human donor in a cohort sampled during active COVID-19.

The V call is TRBV28, the J call TRBJ1-1, with a weak D call TRBD1 (5 bases). Germline V gene sequence: CDR1 MDHEN, CDR2 SYDVKM. The germline V and J ends were trimmed by 5 bases and 7 bases, with 14 bases remaining between them. CDR3 length: 13 amino acids. For the CDR3, the DNA is TGTGCCAGCAGTGCCGCGGGACGCAGTGAAGCTTTCTTT. Encoded protein: CASSAAGRSEAFF.

The rearrangement links TRBV29-1 to TRBJ1-1; 8 nucleotides match TRBD1. Germline CDR1 is SQVTM and CDR2 is ANQGSEA. The V segment lost 1 base and the J segment 1 base; nucleotides outside the gene matches: 2. This CDR3 spans 14 amino acids. The CDR3 DNA sequence: TGCAGCGTTGAAGGGGGACAGGAGAACACTGAAGCTTTCTTT. The encoded protein is CSVEGGQENTEAFF.

The chain carries TRBV6-1 and TRBJ2-3, with 7 nucleotides matching TRBD2. With 2 bases clipped from V and 0 bases from J, the junction kept 8 bases outside the gene matches. Germline values: CDR1 MNHNS, CDR2 SASEGT. The CDR3 length is 17 residues. In DNA form, the CDR3 reads TGTGCCAGCAGTGAATTTGGGGGGGGAACTAGCACAGATACGCAGTATTTT. It is translated as CASSEFGGGTSTDTQYF.

This rearrangement joins TRBV28 to TRBJ2-5; 9 bases are a match to TRBD2. V shed 6 bases and J 5 bases; nucleotides not matched to a gene: 7. Germline CDR1 MDHEN, CDR2 SYDVKM. The CDR3 has 14 residues. The CDR3 DNA follows: TGTGCCAGCAGCTCAGCGGGGGGAGGGGAGACCCAGTACTTC. This sequence encodes CASSSAGGGETQYF.

The rearrangement uses TRBV6-1 and TRBJ2-7; 8 nucleotides agree with TRBD2. The germline V gene has CDR1 MNHNS and CDR2 SASEGT. V was clipped by 2 bases and J by 8 bases; unmatched bases: 11. This CDR3 contains 15 residues. The CDR3 bases are TGTGCCAGCAGTGAAAGCGGGGGCCCTCTGGGACAGCAGTACTTC. Amino acid sequence: CASSESGGPLGQQYF.

The chain carries TRBV7-9 and TRBJ2-3; 9 positions match TRBD2. The CDR3 contains 15 residues. Germline V gives CDR1 SEHNR, CDR2 FQNEAQ (reference sequence). Trimming cost V 1 base and J 6 bases; bases outside gene matches: 5. Here the CDR3 reads CASSLGGSGGDTQYF. The CDR3 DNA is TGTGCCAGCAGCTTAGGTGGTAGCGGGGGTGATACGCAGTATTTT.

The chain carries TRBV19 and TRBJ1-6, with 7 bases identical to TRBD1. Germline-derived CDR1 and CDR2 are LNHDA and SQIVND (reference sequence). J was trimmed by 5 bases and V by 3 bases; bases with no gene match: 4. This CDR3 region has 15 residues. Here the CDR3 reads CASSMRQGDNSPLHF. CDR3 coding DNA: TGTGCCAGTAGTATGCGGCAGGGGGATAATTCACCCCTCCACTTT.

This chain uses TRBV11-2 with TRBJ1-1; D remains ambiguous. Trimming shortened V by 1 base and J by 4 bases, and 7 bases separated the two germline ends. This CDR3 spans 13 amino acids. Germline V gene sequence: CDR1 SGHAT, CDR2 FQNNGV. CDR3 coding DNA: TGTGCCAGCAGCTTAGGGAGCGGCACTGAAGCTTTCTTT. This sequence encodes CASSLGSGTEAFF.

CDR3 coding DNA: TGTGCCAGTAGTGTAGGACTGGGGCCCGGGGAGCTGTTTTTT. Translating it yields CASSVGLGPGELFF. The V call is TRBV19, the J call TRBJ2-2; D assignment may be TRBD1 or TRBD2 (5 bases each). The CDR3 sequence is 14 residues long. V was trimmed by 5 bases and J by 6 bases, leaving 13 bases between them. Germline V lookup: CDR1 LNHDA, CDR2 SQIVND (reference sequence). Filled out from reference TRBV19 and TRBJ2-2, the complete variable domain reads DGGITQSPKYLFRKEGQNVTLSCEQNLNHDAMYWYRQDPGQGLRLIYYSQIVNDFQKGDIAEGYSVSREKKESFPLTVTSAQKNPTAFYLCASSVGLGPGELFFGEGSRLTVL.

Written as DNA, the CDR3 is TGTGCCAGCAGCTTAGATGGACACACAGATACGCAGTATTTT. This translates into CASSLDGHTDTQYF. J is TRBJ2-3 and V is TRBV11-3; D may be TRBD1 (5 bases). The CDR3 runs 14 residues. Germline loops: CDR1 SGHNT, CDR2 YENEEA. Trimming cost V 0 bases and J 2 bases, with 6 bases left between them.

As DNA, the CDR3 is TGCGCCAGCAGCAGGACTAGCGGGAGGCTCTCCTACAATGAGCAGTTCTTC. It encodes CASSRTSGRLSYNEQFF. V gene TRBV5-1 combines with J gene TRBJ2-1, with TRBD2 matching 14 bases. The germline CDR1 and CDR2 sequences are SGHRS and YFSETQ. V gave up 4 bases and J gave up 0 bases; unmatched junction bases: 3. CDR3 length: 17 residues.

The chain joins TRBV7-8 to TRBJ1-4, with 7 nucleotides matching TRBD1. Germline V gene sequence: CDR1 SGHVS, CDR2 FQNEAQ. This CDR3 is built from 16 residues. The V and J ends lost 1 base and 8 bases, in that order; junction bases with no gene match: 10. The DNA of the CDR3 is TGTGCCAGCAGCTTAGGAGCAGACAGGGTGTTAGAAAAACTGTTTTTT. Its translation: CASSLGADRVLEKLFF.

V and J are TRBV7-9 and TRBJ2-1, with TRBD2 matching over 14 bases. From germline, CDR1 is SEHNR and CDR2 FQNEAQ (reference sequence). There are 15 residues in the CDR3. With 6 bases clipped from V and 8 bases from J, the junction kept 6 bases outside the gene matches. CDR3 in DNA: TGTGCCAGCAGAAGAGGGACTAGCGGGGGCGATGAGCAGTTCTTC. This translates into CASRRGTSGGDEQFF.

The chain is built from TRBV6-1 and TRBJ1-2, with D perhaps TRBD1 (5 bases). The CDR3 consists of 12 residues. Germline V gives CDR1 MNHNS, CDR2 SASEGT. The V and J ends lost 0 bases and 7 bases respectively, with 6 bases between them. CDR3 coding DNA: TGTGCCAGCAGTGAAGCAGGGGTTGGCTACACCTTC. Translation gives CASSEAGVGYTF.

This clone was counted once. The chain links TRBV4-2 to TRBJ1-2, with D perhaps matching TRBD1 (6 bases). The CDR3 totals 15 residues. Trimming took 2 bases from V and 0 from J, leaving 10 bases between them. Germline CDR1 is LGHNA and CDR2 is YNFKEQ. In DNA, the CDR3 is TGTGCCAGCAGCCAAACGACAGGAGCTAACTATGGCTACACCTTC. This sequence encodes CASSQTTGANYGYTF.

The V and J genes are TRBV3-1 (or the pseudogene TRBV3-2) and TRBJ2-2; TRBD2 matches at 7 bases. This CDR3 region has 14 residues. Germline V gene lookup returns CDR1 LGHDT and CDR2 YNNKEL (reference sequence). V lost 1 base and J lost 4; bases outside the gene matches: 0. CDR3 sequence: CASSQGGGTGELFF. The CDR3 nucleotides read TGTGCCAGCAGCCAAGGCGGGGGCACCGGGGAGCTGTTTTTT.

This rearrangement joins TRBV5-5 to TRBJ1-1, with 9 positions matching TRBD1. The CDR3 covers 15 residues. J was trimmed by 4 bases and V by 4 bases; bases with no gene match: 8. Germline V gene sequence: CDR1 SGHKS, CDR2 YYEKEE (reference sequence). In DNA, the CDR3 is TGTGCCAGCAGCCCTCGGACAGGGGAAGGCACTGAAGCTTTCTTT. Protein sequence: CASSPRTGEGTEAFF.

V gene TRBV5-1 combines with J gene TRBJ2-7; the match to TRBD1 covers 7 bases. Germline CDR1 reads SGHRS; CDR2 reads YFSETQ. The CDR3 totals 14 residues. With V trimmed by 4 bases and J by 0 bases, 4 bases remained unmatched. CDR3 coding DNA: TGCGCCAGCAGCACCAGGGACAGCTCCTACGAGCAGTACTTC. Translated, it gives CASSTRDSSYEQYF.

Sample share makes this clone medium-sized (0.01 to 0.1%). The chain has TRBV27 and TRBJ1-5, with TRBD1 matching 10 bases. Per the germline V gene, CDR1 is MNHEY and CDR2 is SMNVEV (reference sequence). CDR3 length: 16 residues. The trim removed 5 bases at V and 6 bases at J, leaving 10 bases unmatched. The CDR3, as DNA: TGTGCCAGCAGTCCAAAGACAGGGGGCCGCCCTCAGCCCCAGCATTTT. Amino acids: CASSPKTGGRPQPQHF.

V and J are TRBV14 and TRBJ2-1; the D is unclear. V was trimmed by 1 base and J by 4 bases, leaving 2 bases between them. This CDR3 has 12 amino acids. The V gene's germline CDR1 is SGHDN and CDR2 FVKESK. The DNA of the CDR3 is TGTGCCAGCAGCCAAGCTTACAATGAGCAGTTCTTC. Translating it yields CASSQAYNEQFF.